The T cell receptor beta chain described here comes from a study of siplizumab effects on memory and regulatory T cells (dated by TCRdb to the late 2010s). The study in broad terms: The study examined how the anti-CD2 antibody siplizumab affects alloreactive T-cell subsets in allogeneic mixed lymphocyte reactions built from human PBMCs. Beyond this particular receptor, the publication reports: Greater diversity appeared to be present in unstimulated naive T cells than in memory T cells, and a substantial contribution to the alloresponse seemed to be made by naive cells. Whether proliferating Tregs from siplizumab cultures actually had suppressive function was not functionally confirmed. The cumulative frequency of alloreactive sequences traceable to unstimulated CD4+ memory T cells was significantly reduced by siplizumab. A naive or memory phenotype could not be assigned to roughly 75-96% of proliferating CD4+ or CD8+ clones. Because sequences below about 10^-5 frequency were poorly captured, only a minor fraction of alloreactive clones could be mapped to unstimulated subsets. Of the alloreactive CD4+ clones that could be mapped, the Treg-derived share averaged roughly 69% with siplizumab compared with approximately 25% in control reactions.

Sorted unstimulated T cells, along with proliferating T cells recovered from mixed lymphocyte reactions, underwent TCRbeta CDR3 sequencing. Fresh whole blood from fewer than twelve HLA-typed healthy donors was used to isolate PBMCs. With regard to this clone: There is no known antigen for this receptor. Base qualities were left out, and no much larger clone turns up one base away.

The library was prepared using the immunoSEQ multiplex PCR assay. About 10^5 TCR templates per sample were assayed by the deep sequencing platform. Genomic DNA extracted from sorted T cells was used for TCRbeta CDR3 sequencing. Processing in the source paper ran as follows. The R programming language was used for clonal analysis of the TCRbeta CDR3 data. Alloreactive CD4+ and CD8+ clones were defined by comparing unstimulated samples with post-reaction CFSE-low samples. Alloreactive CD4+ clones were assigned to regulatory or non-regulatory origin by matching sequences to sorted unstimulated Treg and non-Treg repertoires. TCRdb retrieved this table from immuneACCESS and kept in-frame rearrangements only. Not all clones are present; in checked studies, unresolved V genes account for under half, and no reason is known for the remainder. V and J calls and clone size are given by that table; D and trimming were obtained from the DNA. The sample includes about 110,000 clones, with just under 95% observed a single time. Approximately 1.2% of the sample is taken by the ten largest.

At the junction V is shortened by 5 bases and J by 3 bases, with 9 bases in between. The CDR3 runs 13 amino acids, cysteine and phenylalanine included. Only the CDR3 portion is preserved as DNA: 39 bases, with reading frame beginning at the first base. The germline V gene encodes CDR1 SGHTA and CDR2 FQGTGA. The sequence is built from TRBV7-3 and TRBJ2-3, and perhaps TRBD2 as D gene, on 6 matching bases. What was sequenced was CD4+ T cells sorted from blood. The TCR sequence derives from a human donor in good health. DNA sequence: TGTGCCAGCAGCCCGGGGGTTACAGATACGCAGTATTTT. Translated, this is CASSPGVTDTQYF.